What follows are 4 T cell receptor beta chains derived from one specimen sequenced in a study of cytomegalovirus exposure and HLA in healthy donors. Primers included in the PCR were 60 Vbeta and 13 Jbeta primers. The repertoire was sequenced with immunoSEQ multiplex PCR; TCRdb's copy has only in-frame clones and lacks some. Of 200,000 to 250,000 clones in the sample, 70% to 85% were seen once. The sequenced sample consisted of PBMCs. The source is a girl aged 2 to 9 in good health and CMV-seronegative.

The chain couples TRBV19 to TRBJ2-7; weak D call: TRBD2 (5 bases). Germline-derived CDR1 and CDR2 are LNHDA and SQIVND (reference sequence). Trimming shortened V by 5 bases and J by 5 bases, and 10 bases separated the two germline ends. CDR3 length: 12 residues. Here the CDR3 reads CASSYPGNEQYF. The CDR3 coding sequence is TGTGCCAGTAGTTACCCGGGGAACGAGCAGTACTTC.

The chain combines TRBV5-1 with TRBJ2-1; D is perhaps TRBD2 (7 bases). V gave up 4 bases and J gave up 7 bases, with 18 bases separating them. The CDR3 has 15 residues. Germline V gene sequence: CDR1 SGHRS, CDR2 YFSETQ. CDR3 region: CASSPIRGGLNEQFF. CDR3 DNA sequence: TGCGCCAGCAGCCCGATAAGGGGGGGCCTTAATGAGCAGTTCTTC.

V gene TRBV11-1 combines with J gene TRBJ1-1; D gene uncertain. The CDR3 is made up of 15 amino acids. Germline V gene data show CDR1 as SGHAT and CDR2 as FQDESV (reference sequence). The V end was cut by 1 base, the J end by 1 base, with 10 bases between. The CDR3 nucleotides are TGTGCCAGCAGCTTAGTGGCGGGCTGGAACACTGAAGCTTTCTTT. Translated: CASSLVAGWNTEAFF.

The rearrangement links TRBV5-4 to TRBJ1-4, with a tentative D call TRBD1 (6 bases). The CDR3 has 13 amino acids. V gave up 2 bases and J gave up 8 bases, with 10 bases separating them. Looked up from germline, CDR1 is SGHNT and CDR2 is YYREEE (reference sequence). The CDR3 protein is CASSLGGGEKLFF. DNA of the CDR3: TGTGCCAGCAGCTTAGGGGGGGGAGAAAAACTGTTTTTT.